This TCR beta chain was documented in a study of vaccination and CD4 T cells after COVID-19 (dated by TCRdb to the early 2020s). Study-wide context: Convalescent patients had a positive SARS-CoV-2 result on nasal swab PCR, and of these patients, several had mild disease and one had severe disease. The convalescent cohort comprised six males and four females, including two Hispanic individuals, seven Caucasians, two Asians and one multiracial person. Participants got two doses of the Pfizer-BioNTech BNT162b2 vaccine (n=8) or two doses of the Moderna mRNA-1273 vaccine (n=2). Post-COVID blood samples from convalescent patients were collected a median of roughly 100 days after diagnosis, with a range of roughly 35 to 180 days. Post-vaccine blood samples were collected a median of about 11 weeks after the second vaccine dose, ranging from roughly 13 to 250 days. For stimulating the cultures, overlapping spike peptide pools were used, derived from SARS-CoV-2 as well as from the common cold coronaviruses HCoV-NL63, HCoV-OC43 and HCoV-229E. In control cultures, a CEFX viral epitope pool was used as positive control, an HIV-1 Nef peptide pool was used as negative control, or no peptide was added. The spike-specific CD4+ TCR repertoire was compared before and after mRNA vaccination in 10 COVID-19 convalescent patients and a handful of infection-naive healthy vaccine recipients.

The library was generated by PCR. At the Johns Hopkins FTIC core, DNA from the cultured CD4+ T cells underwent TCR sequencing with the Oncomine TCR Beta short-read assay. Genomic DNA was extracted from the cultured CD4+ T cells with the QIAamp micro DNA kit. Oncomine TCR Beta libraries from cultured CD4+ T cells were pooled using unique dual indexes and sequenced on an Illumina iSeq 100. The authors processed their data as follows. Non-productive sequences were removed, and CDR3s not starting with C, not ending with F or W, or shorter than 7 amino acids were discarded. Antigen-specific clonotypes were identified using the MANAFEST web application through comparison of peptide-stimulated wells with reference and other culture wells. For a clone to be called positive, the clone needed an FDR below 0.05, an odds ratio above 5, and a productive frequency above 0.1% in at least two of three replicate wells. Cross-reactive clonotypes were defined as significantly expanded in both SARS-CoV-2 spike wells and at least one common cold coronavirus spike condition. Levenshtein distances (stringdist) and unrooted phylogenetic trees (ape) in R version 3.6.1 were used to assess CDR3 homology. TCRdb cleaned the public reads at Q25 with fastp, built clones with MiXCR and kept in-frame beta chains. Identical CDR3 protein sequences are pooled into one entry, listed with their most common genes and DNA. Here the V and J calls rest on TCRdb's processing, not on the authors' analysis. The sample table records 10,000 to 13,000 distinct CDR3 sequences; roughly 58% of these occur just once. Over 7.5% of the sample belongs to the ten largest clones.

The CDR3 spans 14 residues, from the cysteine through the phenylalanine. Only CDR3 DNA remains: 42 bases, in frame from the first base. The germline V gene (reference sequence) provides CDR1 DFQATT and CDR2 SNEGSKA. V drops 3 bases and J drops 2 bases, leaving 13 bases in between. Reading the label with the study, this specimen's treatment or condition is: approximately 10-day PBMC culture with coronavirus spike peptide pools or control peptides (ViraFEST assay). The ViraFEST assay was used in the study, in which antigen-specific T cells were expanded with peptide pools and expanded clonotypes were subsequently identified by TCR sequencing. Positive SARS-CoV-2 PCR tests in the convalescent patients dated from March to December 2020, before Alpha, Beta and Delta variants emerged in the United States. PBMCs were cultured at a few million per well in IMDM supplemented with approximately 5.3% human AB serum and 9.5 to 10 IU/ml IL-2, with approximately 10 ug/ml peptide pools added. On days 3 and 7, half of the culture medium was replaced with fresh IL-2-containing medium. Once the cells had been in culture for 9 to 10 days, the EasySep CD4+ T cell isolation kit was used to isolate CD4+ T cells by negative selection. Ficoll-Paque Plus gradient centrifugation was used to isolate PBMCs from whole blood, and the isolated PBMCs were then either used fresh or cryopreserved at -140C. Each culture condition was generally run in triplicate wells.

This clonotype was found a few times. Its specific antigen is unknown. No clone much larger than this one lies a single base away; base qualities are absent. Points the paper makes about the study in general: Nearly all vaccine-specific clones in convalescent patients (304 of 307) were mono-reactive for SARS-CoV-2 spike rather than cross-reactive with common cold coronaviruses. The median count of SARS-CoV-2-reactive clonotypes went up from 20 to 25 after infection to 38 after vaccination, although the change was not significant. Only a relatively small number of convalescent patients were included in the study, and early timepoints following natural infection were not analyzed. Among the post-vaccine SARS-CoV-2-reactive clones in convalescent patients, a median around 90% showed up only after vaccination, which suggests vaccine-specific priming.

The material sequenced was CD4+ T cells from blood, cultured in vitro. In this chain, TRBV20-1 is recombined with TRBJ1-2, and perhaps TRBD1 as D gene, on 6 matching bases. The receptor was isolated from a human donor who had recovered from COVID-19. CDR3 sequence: CSARGAGFNYGYTF. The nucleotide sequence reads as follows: TGCAGTGCTAGGGGGGCGGGATTCAACTATGGCTACACCTTC.